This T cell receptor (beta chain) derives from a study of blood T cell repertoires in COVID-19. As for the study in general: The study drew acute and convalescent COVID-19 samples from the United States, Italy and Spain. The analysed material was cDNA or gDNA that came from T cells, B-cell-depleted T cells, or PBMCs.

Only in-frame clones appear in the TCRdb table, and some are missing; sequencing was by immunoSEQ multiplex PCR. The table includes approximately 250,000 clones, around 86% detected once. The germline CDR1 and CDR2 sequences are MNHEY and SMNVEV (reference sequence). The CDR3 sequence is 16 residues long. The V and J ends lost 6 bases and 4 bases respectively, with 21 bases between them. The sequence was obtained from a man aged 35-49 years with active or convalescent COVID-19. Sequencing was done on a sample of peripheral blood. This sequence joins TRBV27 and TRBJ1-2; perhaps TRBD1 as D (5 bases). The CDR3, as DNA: TGTGCCAGCAGAATAGGTAGATGGCTCAGGGTCTATGGCTACACCTTC. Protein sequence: CASRIGRWLRVYGYTF.